What follows describes a single TCR beta chain. This CDR3 is built from 14 residues. V dropped 2 bases and J dropped 1 base, with 8 bases sitting between them. These data originate in a study of OX40 agonist ivuxolimab in advanced cancers. Assay: immunoSEQ multiplex PCR; the TCRdb copy retains only in-frame clones and omits some. Of approximately 77,000 clones in the sample, approximately 91% were seen once. This TCR derives from an adult with an advanced solid tumor such as melanoma, head and neck, liver or kidney cancer. The chain combines TRBV23-1 with TRBJ1-1; tentatively, D is TRBD1 (5 bases). TRBV23-1 is an ORF, and what it does is uncertain. Sequenced here: CD4+ or CD8+ T cells sorted from blood, sampled in a trial of the OX40 agonist ivuxolimab. CDR3 region: CASSQDRANTEAFF. The CDR3 coding sequence is TGCGCCAGCAGTCAAGACAGAGCGAACACTGAAGCTTTCTTT.